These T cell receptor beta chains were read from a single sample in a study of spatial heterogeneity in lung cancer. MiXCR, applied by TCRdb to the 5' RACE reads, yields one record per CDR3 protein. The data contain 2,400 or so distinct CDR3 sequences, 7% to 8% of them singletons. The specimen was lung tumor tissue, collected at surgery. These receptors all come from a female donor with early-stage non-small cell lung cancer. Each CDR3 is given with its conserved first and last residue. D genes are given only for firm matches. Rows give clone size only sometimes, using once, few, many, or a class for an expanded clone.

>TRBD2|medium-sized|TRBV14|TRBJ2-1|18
CASSQEFGNGRGSAEQFF
TGTGCCAGCAGCCAAGAGTTCGGGAACGGGAGGGGTTCGGCTGAGCAGTTCTTC
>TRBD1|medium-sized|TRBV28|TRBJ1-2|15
CASILTGTGNYGYTF
TGTGCCAGCATACTAACCGGGACAGGAAACTATGGCTACACCTTC
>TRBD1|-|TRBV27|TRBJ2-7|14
CASSLDRRSYEQYF
TGTGCCAGCAGTTTGGACAGGCGCTCTTACGAGCAGTACTTC
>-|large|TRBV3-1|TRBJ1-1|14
CASNNRPLKTEAFF
TGTGCCAGCAACAATCGGCCCCTTAAGACTGAAGCTTTCTTT
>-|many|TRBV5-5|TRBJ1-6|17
CASSLVVQGLYNSPLHF
TGTGCCAGCAGCTTGGTGGTGCAGGGCTTGTATAATTCACCCCTCCACTTT
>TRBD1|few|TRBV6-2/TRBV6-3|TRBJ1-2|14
CASRTGGDTYGYTF
TGTGCCAGCAGAACAGGGGGCGACACCTATGGCTACACCTTC
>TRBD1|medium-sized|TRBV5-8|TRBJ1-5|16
CASSLGQGISNQPQHF
TGTGCCAGCAGCTTGGGACAGGGGATTAGCAATCAGCCCCAGCATTTT
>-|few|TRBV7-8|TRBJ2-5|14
CASRGLRWPETQYF
TGTGCCAGCAGAGGATTGAGGTGGCCAGAGACCCAGTACTTC
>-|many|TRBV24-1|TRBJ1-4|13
CATSHAANEKLFF
TGTGCCACCAGCCACGCAGCTAATGAAAAACTGTTTTTT
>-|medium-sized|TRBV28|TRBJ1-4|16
CASSRQARSTNEKLFF
TGTGCCAGCAGCAGACAGGCGAGATCGACTAATGAAAAACTGTTTTTT
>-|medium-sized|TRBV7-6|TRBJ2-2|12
CASSYSAGELFF
TGTGCCAGCTCTTATTCGGCCGGGGAGCTGTTTTTT
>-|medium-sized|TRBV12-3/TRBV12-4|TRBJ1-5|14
CASRVQAFNQPQHF
TGTGCCAGCAGGGTCCAAGCTTTCAATCAGCCCCAGCATTTT
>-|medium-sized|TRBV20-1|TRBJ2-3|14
CSAPPGQSTDTQYF
TGCAGTGCTCCTCCGGGACAATCCACAGATACGCAGTATTTT
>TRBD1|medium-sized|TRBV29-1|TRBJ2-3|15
CSATQGAHSTDTQYF
TGCAGCGCCACTCAGGGGGCTCATAGCACAGATACGCAGTATTTT
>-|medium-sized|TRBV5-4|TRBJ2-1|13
CASSLGQYNEQFF
TGTGCCAGCAGCTTGGGACAATACAATGAGCAGTTCTTC
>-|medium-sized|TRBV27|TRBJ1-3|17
CASSPTVSQGSGNTIYF
TGTGCCAGCAGTCCCACCGTCTCCCAGGGGTCTGGAAACACCATATATTTT
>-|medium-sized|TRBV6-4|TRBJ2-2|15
CASSDGSTDTGELFF
TGTGCCAGCAGTGACGGCTCCACGGACACCGGGGAGCTGTTTTTT
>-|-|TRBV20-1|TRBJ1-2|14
CSARGMRGTDGYTF
TGCAGTGCTAGAGGAATGCGAGGGACGGATGGCTACACCTTC
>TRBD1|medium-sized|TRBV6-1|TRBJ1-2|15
CASRDRGELAYGYTF
TGTGCCAGCAGGGACAGGGGAGAACTGGCTTATGGCTACACCTTC
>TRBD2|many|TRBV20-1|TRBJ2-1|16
CSAINIAGSSYNEQFF
TGCAGTGCCATAAATATAGCGGGGAGCTCCTACAATGAGCAGTTCTTC
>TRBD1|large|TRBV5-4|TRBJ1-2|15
CASSLVGTGPHGYTF
TGTGCCAGCAGCTTGGTCGGGACAGGGCCGCATGGCTACACCTTC
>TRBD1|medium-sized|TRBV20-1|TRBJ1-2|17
CSARLDRGIRPNYGYTF
TGCAGTGCTAGGTTGGACAGGGGCATCCGTCCGAACTATGGCTACACCTTC
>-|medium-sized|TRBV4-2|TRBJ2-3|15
CASSQVRAGTDTQYF
TGTGCCAGCAGCCAAGTAAGGGCCGGCACAGATACGCAGTATTTT
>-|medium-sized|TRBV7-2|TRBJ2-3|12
CASSLDLDTQYF
TGTGCCAGCAGCTTAGATTTGGATACGCAGTATTTT
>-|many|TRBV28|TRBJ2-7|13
CASSFPSLEVQYF
TGTGCCAGCAGTTTCCCCTCCTTGGAGGTGCAGTACTTC
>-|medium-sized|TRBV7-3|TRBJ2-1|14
CASSIDSSYNEQFF
TGTGCCAGCAGCATCGACAGCTCCTACAATGAGCAGTTCTTC
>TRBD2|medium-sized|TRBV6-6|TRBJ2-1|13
CASRGLADNEQFF
TGTGCCAGCAGGGGACTAGCGGACAATGAGCAGTTCTTC
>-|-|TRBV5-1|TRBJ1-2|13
CASSFGAGYGYTF
TGCGCCAGCAGCTTTGGGGCTGGCTATGGCTACACCTTC
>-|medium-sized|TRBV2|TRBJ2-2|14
CASSELVVTGELFF
TGTGCCAGCAGTGAACTCGTGGTTACCGGGGAGCTGTTTTTT
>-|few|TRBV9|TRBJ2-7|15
CASSVGPDSKYEQYF
TGTGCCAGCAGCGTAGGCCCTGACAGTAAATACGAGCAGTACTTC
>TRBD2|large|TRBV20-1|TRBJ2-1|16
CSARSFREVTYNEQFF
TGCAGTGCCCGGTCTTTTCGGGAGGTTACCTACAATGAGCAGTTCTTC
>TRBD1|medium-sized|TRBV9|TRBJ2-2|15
CASSVGQGGTGELFF
TGTGCCAGCAGCGTGGGACAGGGGGGCACCGGGGAGCTGTTTTTT
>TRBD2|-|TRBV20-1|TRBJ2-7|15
CSARDPGTSGYEQYF
TGCAGTGCTAGAGATCCCGGGACTAGCGGATACGAGCAGTACTTC
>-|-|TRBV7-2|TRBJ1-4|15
CASSFRGLSNEKLFF
TGTGCCAGCAGCTTTCGGGGGCTTTCTAATGAAAAACTGTTTTTT
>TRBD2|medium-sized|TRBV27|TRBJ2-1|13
CASGRLAGNEQFF
TGTGCCAGCGGGAGACTAGCCGGGAATGAGCAGTTCTTC
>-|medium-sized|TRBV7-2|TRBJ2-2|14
CASSLHGYTGELFF
TGTGCCAGCAGCTTACACGGATACACCGGGGAGCTGTTTTTT
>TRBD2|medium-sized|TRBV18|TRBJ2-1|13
CASSSGSANEQFF
TGTGCCAGCTCTAGCGGGTCTGCTAATGAGCAGTTCTTC
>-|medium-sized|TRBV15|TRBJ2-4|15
CATSMVGVHENIQYF
TGTGCCACCAGCATGGTAGGGGTTCACGAAAACATTCAGTACTTC
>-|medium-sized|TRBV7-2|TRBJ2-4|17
CASSSNTGLGIKNIQYF
TGTGCCAGCAGCTCGAATACAGGGCTGGGAATCAAAAACATTCAGTACTTC
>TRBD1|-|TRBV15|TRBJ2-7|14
CATSSTGTGREQYF
TGTGCCACCAGCAGCACCGGGACAGGGAGGGAGCAGTACTTC
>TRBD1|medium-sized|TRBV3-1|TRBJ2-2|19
CASSQGPGQGGGLTGELFF
TGTGCCAGCAGCCAAGGGCCCGGACAGGGTGGGGGTCTCACCGGGGAGCTGTTTTTT
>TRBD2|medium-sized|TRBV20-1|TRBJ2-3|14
CSAKRDPTRDTQYF
TGCAGTGCTAAGCGGGACCCAACAAGGGATACGCAGTATTTT
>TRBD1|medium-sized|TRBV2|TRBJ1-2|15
CARNGGTGYPDGYTF
TGTGCCAGGAATGGAGGGACAGGGTATCCTGATGGCTACACCTTC
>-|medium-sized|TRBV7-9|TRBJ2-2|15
CASSSRGTETGELFF
TGTGCCAGCAGCTCCCGGGGGACCGAAACCGGGGAGCTGTTTTTT
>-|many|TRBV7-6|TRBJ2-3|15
CASSPTVGSTDTQYF
TGTGCCAGCAGCCCCACCGTCGGCAGCACAGATACGCAGTATTTT
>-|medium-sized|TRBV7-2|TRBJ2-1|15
CASSFEGGPVNEQFF
TGTGCCAGCAGCTTCGAGGGAGGCCCCGTAAATGAGCAGTTCTTC
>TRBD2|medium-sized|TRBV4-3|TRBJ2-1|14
CASSQDMAGVEQFF
TGCGCCAGCAGCCAAGATATGGCGGGAGTGGAGCAGTTCTTC
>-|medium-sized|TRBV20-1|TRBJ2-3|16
CSAHAGASGGVDTQYF
TGCAGTGCCCACGCGGGGGCTAGCGGAGGGGTAGATACGCAGTATTTT